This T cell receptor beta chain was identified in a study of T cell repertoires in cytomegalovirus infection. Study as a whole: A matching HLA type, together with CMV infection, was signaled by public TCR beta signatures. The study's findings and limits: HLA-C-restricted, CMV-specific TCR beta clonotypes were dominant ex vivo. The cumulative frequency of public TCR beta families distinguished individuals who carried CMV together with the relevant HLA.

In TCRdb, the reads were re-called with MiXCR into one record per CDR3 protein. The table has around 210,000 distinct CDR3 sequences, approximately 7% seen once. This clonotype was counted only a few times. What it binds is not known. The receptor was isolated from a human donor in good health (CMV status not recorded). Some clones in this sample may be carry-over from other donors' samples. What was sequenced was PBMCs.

The chain's CDR3 is CASSPAGPQVEYF. As DNA, the CDR3 is TGTGCCAGCAGTCCAGCCGGGCCACAAGTTGAGTACTTC. The rearrangement joins TRBV12-3 or TRBV12-4 to TRBJ2-7; D is unclear. This CDR3 contains 13 residues. Trimming cost V 5 bases and J 11 bases, with 19 bases left between them.